Presented here are 28 T cell receptor beta chains from one specimen sequenced in a study of T cell repertoires in cytomegalovirus infection. Which antigens these TCRs recognize remains unknown. TCRdb analysed the reads with MiXCR anew, one entry per CDR3 protein. The data contain approximately 340,000 distinct CDR3 sequences, approximately 32% of them singletons. This specimen consisted of cultured PBMCs, obtained from culture after CMV antigen stimulation. The receptors come from a human donor in good health (CMV status not recorded). Some clones in this sample may be carry-over from other donors' samples.

Only a few counts were recorded for this clonotype. CDR3 sequence: CATHRQGNSYEQYF. The CDR3 DNA sequence: TGTGCCACCCACAGACAGGGGAACTCCTACGAGCAGTACTTC. The rearrangement uses TRBV5-3 and TRBJ2-7, with 8 nucleotides matching TRBD1. TRBV5-3 has ORF status, its function being uncertain. V lost 9 bases, J lost 0 bases, and 8 bases stayed unmatched. This CDR3 region has 14 residues.

The chain links TRBV27 to TRBJ2-7; possibly TRBD1 for D (6 bases). The length of the CDR3 is 15 residues. CDR1 MNHEY and CDR2 SMNVEV come from the germline V gene (reference sequence). Trimming stripped 5 bases from V and 4 bases from J, with 18 bases between. The CDR3 nucleotides read TGTGCCAGCAGTAGGTACGGGACAAGCGATTACGAGCAGTACTTC. Translating gives CASSRYGTSDYEQYF.

In this sample, this clonotype turned up many times. V gene TRBV10-3 combines with J gene TRBJ2-1; 12 nucleotides align to TRBD2. This CDR3 region has 18 residues. CDR1 is ENHRY and CDR2 is SYGVKD in the germline V gene. After removal of 4 bases from V and 4 bases from J, the junction contained 11 bases not matched to a gene. CDR3 nucleotide sequence: TGTGCCATCAGTGTGAGAGCTAGCGGGGGGGCCCAGTACAATGAGCAGTTCTTC. It encodes CAISVRASGGAQYNEQFF.

This clonotype was seen a few times. The V gene is TRBV7-6, the J gene TRBJ1-1; 7 bases match TRBD1. The germline V gene encodes CDR1 SGHVS and CDR2 FNYEAQ. CDR3 length: 13 residues. Unmatched junction bases numbered 7, after V lost 6 bases and J lost 6 bases. CDR3 region: CASRRTGVAEAFF. The CDR3 nucleotides read TGTGCCAGCAGGCGAACAGGGGTAGCTGAAGCTTTCTTT.

The chain has TRBV25-1 and TRBJ1-2; 11 nucleotides match TRBD1. The length of the CDR3 is 13 residues. The germline CDR1 and CDR2 sequences are MGHDK and SYGVNS. V shed 6 bases and J 8 bases; nucleotides not matched to a gene: 5. CDR3 in DNA: TGTGCCAGCAGCCGGGGACAGGGGGAAGGCTACACCTTC. This translates into CASSRGQGEGYTF.

The chain recombines TRBV7-9 with TRBJ2-3, with D perhaps being TRBD1 or TRBD2 (5 bases each). The CDR3 covers 16 residues. The germline V gene has CDR1 SEHNR and CDR2 FQNEAQ (reference sequence). Trimming removed 3 bases at V and 3 bases at J, with 16 bases between. Written as DNA, the CDR3 is TGTGCCAGCAGCTTGGGACGGTACGAGGGGACAGATACGCAGTATTTT. This sequence encodes CASSLGRYEGTDTQYF.

In this sample, this clonotype turned up a few times. The chain carries TRBV11-1 and TRBJ2-3; 9 bases map to TRBD1. The ends lost 7 bases at V and 0 bases at J; junction bases unmatched: 8. Germline V lookup: CDR1 SGHAT, CDR2 FQDESV (reference sequence). The CDR3 is 16 residues long. The CDR3: CASNPRGQGSTDTQYF. CDR3 nucleotide sequence: TGTGCCAGCAACCCCAGAGGACAGGGGAGCACAGATACGCAGTATTTT.

This clonotype was found a few times. The chain joins TRBV11-2 to TRBJ1-6, with D hard to call. The germline V gene has CDR1 SGHAT and CDR2 FQNNGV. Trimming removed 1 base from V and 0 bases from J, with 10 bases in between. The CDR3 totals 17 residues. In DNA form, the CDR3 reads TGTGCCAGCAGCTTAGTGGGCCGAAGCTCCTATAATTCACCCCTCCACTTT. It yields the protein CASSLVGRSSYNSPLHF.

This clonotype has a single count. The rearrangement joins TRBV28 to TRBJ2-7; the match to TRBD1 covers 7 bases. Trimming at V came to 3 bases and at J to 2 bases, leaving 1 base not matched to a gene. From germline, CDR1 is MDHEN and CDR2 SYDVKM. The CDR3 loop spans 13 amino acids. CDR3 loop: CASSFGTAYEQYF. The DNA of the CDR3 is TGTGCCAGCAGTTTCGGGACAGCCTACGAGCAGTACTTC.

V is TRBV12-3 or TRBV12-4 and J is TRBJ2-5, with 7 bases lining up with TRBD1. CDR3 length equals 15 residues. The V segment lost 5 bases and the J segment 7 bases; nucleotides outside the gene matches: 13. CDR3 coding DNA: TGTGCCAGCAGTCTCACAGGGGCCGGCGTCGGGACCCAGTACTTC. Encoded protein: CASSLTGAGVGTQYF.

This clonotype was detected a few times. The chain combines TRBV12-3 or TRBV12-4 with TRBJ1-1; 8 bases are a match to TRBD1. CDR3 length: 15 residues. V lost 5 bases, J lost 3 bases, and 8 bases stayed unmatched. CDR3 residues: CASSHRQDRDTEAFF. The CDR3, as DNA: TGTGCCAGCAGTCATCGACAGGACAGGGACACTGAAGCTTTCTTT.

The J gene is TRBJ2-5, the V gene TRBV18; 9 nucleotides align to TRBD2. This CDR3 spans 16 amino acids. Germline V gives CDR1 KGHSH, CDR2 LQKENI. The V segment lost 0 bases and the J segment 6 bases; nucleotides outside the gene matches: 8. CDR3 bases: TGTGCCAGCTCACCACCGGGACTAGCAGCTACAAAGACCCAGTACTTC. Translating gives CASSPPGLAATKTQYF.

The chain is built from TRBV20-1 and TRBJ1-5, with D perhaps matching TRBD1 (5 bases). Trimming pared 3 bases from V and 1 base from J, leaving 7 bases between. CDR3 length: 13 residues. Germline CDR1 is DFQATT and CDR2 is SNEGSKA (reference sequence). As DNA, the CDR3 is TGCAGTGCTAGCGGGACCAGCAATCAGCCCCAGCATTTT. Protein sequence: CSASGTSNQPQHF.

This clonotype was counted a few times. J is TRBJ2-7 and V is TRBV6-1, with a possible D match to TRBD1 (6 bases). Germline V lookup: CDR1 MNHNS, CDR2 SASEGT. Trimming removed 3 bases from V and 6 bases from J, with 12 bases in between. The CDR3 runs to 13 residues. CDR3 region: CASSETGLREQYF. As DNA, the CDR3 is TGTGCCAGCAGTGAGACAGGCCTCCGCGAGCAGTACTTC.

This clonotype occurred a few times. J is TRBJ2-7 and V is TRBV12-3 or TRBV12-4, with 13 bases lining up with TRBD2. This CDR3 comprises 20 residues. V lost 5 bases, J lost 2 bases, and 18 bases stayed unmatched. The CDR3 is CASSETWTSGRYHITYEQYF. The CDR3 region has the DNA TGTGCCAGCAGTGAAACCTGGACTAGCGGGAGATACCACATTACCTACGAGCAGTACTTC.

The sample holds a few counts of this clonotype. V usage is TRBV20-1 and J usage is TRBJ1-4; maybe TRBD1 (6 bases). Trimming stripped 1 base from V and 7 bases from J, with 10 bases between. The CDR3 has 13 amino acids. In germline, CDR1 is DFQATT, CDR2 SNEGSKA (reference sequence). This chain's CDR3 is CSARVRGGEKLFF. The CDR3 DNA sequence: TGCAGTGCTAGAGTCAGGGGCGGTGAAAAACTGTTTTTT.

This clonotype was seen a few times. The chain joins TRBV12-3 or TRBV12-4 to TRBJ2-7; 9 nucleotides agree with TRBD1. V lost 6 bases to trimming and J lost 3 bases; unmatched junction nucleotides: 9. The CDR3 loop spans 15 amino acids. In nucleotides, the CDR3 is TGTGCCAGCAGCTCTCGGACAGGGGATTACTACGAGCAGTACTTC. Protein sequence: CASSSRTGDYYEQYF.

The gene calls are TRBV13 and TRBJ2-7; 8 bases line up with TRBD1. J lost 2 bases, V lost 4 bases, and 4 bases had no gene match. The CDR3 runs 14 residues. CDR1 and CDR2 from the germline V gene are PRHDT and FYEKMQ (reference sequence). The CDR3 region has the DNA TGTGCCAGCAGCTCACAGGGGGTTACCTACGAGCAGTACTTC. Its translation is CASSSQGVTYEQYF.

This clonotype was counted many times. The chain combines TRBV6-1 with TRBJ1-4; D might be TRBD1 (5 bases). CDR3 length: 15 amino acids. Trimming removed 4 bases at V and 8 bases at J, with 17 bases between. The V gene's germline CDR1 is MNHNS and CDR2 SASEGT. The CDR3 sequence is CASSATWQGREKLFF. For the CDR3, the DNA is TGTGCCAGCAGTGCTACTTGGCAGGGAAGGGAAAAACTGTTTTTT.

The V call is TRBV7-4, the J call TRBJ2-7; D possibly corresponds to TRBD2 (6 bases). This CDR3 spans 16 amino acids. V lost 1 base and J 0 bases, leaving 13 bases between the germline ends. From germline, CDR1 is SGHVT and CDR2 SQSDAQ. Here the CDR3 reads CASSLVRDSSSYEQYF. The CDR3 DNA sequence: TGTGCCAGCAGCTTAGTGAGGGACTCAAGCTCCTACGAGCAGTACTTC. The entire variable domain, with the rest obtained from reference TRBV7-4 and TRBJ2-7, is as follows: GAGVSQSPRYKVAKRGRDVALRCDSISGHVTLYWYRQTLGQGSEVLTYSQSDAQRDKSGRPSGRFSAERPERSVSTLKIQRTEQGDSAVYLCASSLVRDSSSYEQYFGPGTRLTVT.

V and J are TRBV4-2 and TRBJ2-7, with 7 bases lining up with TRBD2. Unmatched junction bases numbered 7, after V lost 3 bases and J lost 2 bases. Germline V lookup: CDR1 LGHNA, CDR2 YNFKEQ. The CDR3 length is 15 residues. CDR3: CASSQAPSGAYEQYF. Written as DNA, the CDR3 is TGTGCCAGCAGCCAGGCCCCTAGCGGCGCCTACGAGCAGTACTTC.

The V and J genes are TRBV19 and TRBJ1-2, with no clear D. This CDR3 is built from 14 residues. CDR1 and CDR2 from the germline V gene are LNHDA and SQIVND (reference sequence). V was trimmed by 7 bases and J by 0 bases, leaving 12 bases between them. For the CDR3, the DNA is TGTGCCAGTACCCAAATAATAGCTAACTATGGCTACACCTTC. This sequence encodes CASTQIIANYGYTF.

In its sample, this clonotype was seen once. This chain connects TRBV12-3 or TRBV12-4 to TRBJ1-4, with D maybe TRBD1 (6 bases). Trimming took 6 bases from V and 0 from J, leaving 14 bases between them. There are 16 residues in the CDR3. The CDR3 region is CASSLGHRATNEKLFF. The CDR3 coding sequence is TGTGCCAGCAGCCTGGGACACCGAGCAACTAATGAAAAACTGTTTTTT.

This clonotype was seen a handful of times. This chain uses TRBV6-1 with TRBJ1-4; weak D call: TRBD1 (5 bases). V gave up 1 base and J gave up 8 bases, with 14 bases separating them. There are 15 residues in the CDR3. Germline CDR1 reads MNHNS; CDR2 reads SASEGT. CDR3 residues: CASSEDGGLKEKLFF. CDR3 DNA sequence: TGTGCCAGCAGTGAAGACGGGGGACTCAAGGAAAAACTGTTTTTT.

The CDR3 loop is CASAGSGETQYF. The CDR3 DNA reads TGTGCCAGCGCAGGGAGCGGTGAGACCCAGTACTTC. V and J are TRBV19 and TRBJ2-5; D is tentatively TRBD1 or TRBD2 (5 bases each). V was trimmed by 9 bases and J by 5 bases, leaving 13 bases between them. CDR1 is LNHDA, CDR2 SQIVND, per germline (reference sequence). This CDR3 has 12 amino acids.

This sequence joins TRBV6-6 and TRBJ1-2; a possible D gene is TRBD1 (6 bases). The CDR3 has 15 amino acids. V was pared by 5 bases and J by 7 bases, with 20 bases between. CDR1 and CDR2 (germline): MNHNY, SVGAGI (reference sequence). The CDR3 reads CASSLPSQGSGGYTF. CDR3 bases: TGTGCCAGCAGTCTCCCGTCACAGGGCTCCGGTGGCTACACCTTC.

V gene TRBV6-6 combines with J gene TRBJ2-7, with 9 bases aligning to TRBD1. CDR1 is MNHNY, CDR2 SVGAGI, per germline (reference sequence). After removal of 2 bases from V and 3 bases from J, the junction contained 2 bases not matched to a gene. This CDR3 spans 14 amino acids. The CDR3 here is CASSYRDRVYEQYF. The CDR3, as DNA: TGTGCCAGCAGTTACCGGGACAGGGTCTACGAGCAGTACTTC.

This clonotype was seen repeatedly, ten times or more. The chain links TRBV6-1 to TRBJ2-2; tentatively, D is TRBD2 (6 bases). There are 14 residues in the CDR3. V lost 8 bases, J lost 0 bases, and 10 bases lay in between. The germline V gene encodes CDR1 MNHNS and CDR2 SASEGT. The CDR3 DNA follows: TGTGCCAGCGACGGGGGAACGAACACCGGGGAGCTGTTTTTT. Translation gives CASDGGTNTGELFF.